The 26 T cell receptor beta chains below were found in one sample sequenced in a study of T cells in Graves' hyperthyroidism and ophthalmopathy. Amplification targeted TCR beta CDR3 regions from RNA transcripts. The HTBI primer set served for first-round RT-PCR of the TCR CDR3. TCRdb processed the multiplex PCR reads anew with MiXCR; each CDR3 protein has one entry. The sample lists approximately 270,000 distinct CDR3 sequences, about 14% occurring once. The specimen was blood. The source is a woman in her forties with Graves' hyperthyroidism that later progressed to Graves' ophthalmopathy.

A single count supports this clonotype. The junction departs from germline at one end; a sequencing error may be responsible. The chain is built from TRBV3-1 and TRBJ2-1; unclear D gene. The CDR3 has 11 amino acids. Germline CDR1 is LGHDT and CDR2 is YNNKEL (reference sequence). CDR3 residues: CVSSELNEQFF. In DNA form, the CDR3 reads TGTGTCAGCAGCGAACTCAATGAGCAGTTCTTC.

In this sample, this clonotype turned up many times. The rearrangement joins TRBV28 to TRBJ1-5; D unresolved. Trimming removed 7 bases from V and 0 bases from J, with 10 bases in between. Germline-derived CDR1 and CDR2 are MDHEN and SYDVKM. There are 14 residues in the CDR3. CDR3 in amino acids: CASKEFDSNQPQHF. The DNA for the CDR3 is TGTGCCAGCAAGGAGTTCGATAGCAATCAGCCCCAGCATTTT.

This clonotype occurred many times. This CDR3 reads CASSSEGLQGEQYF. The DNA of the CDR3 is TGCGCCAGCAGCTCGGAGGGGCTTCAAGGCGAGCAGTACTTC. The rearrangement joins TRBV5-1 to TRBJ2-7; TRBD2 is a possible D gene (6 bases). V was cut by 3 bases and J by 6 bases, with 16 bases left in between. The CDR3 totals 14 residues. From germline, CDR1 is SGHRS and CDR2 YFSETQ.

This clonotype was found a few times. J is TRBJ2-7 and V is TRBV9; the D gene is possibly TRBD2 (6 bases). Germline-derived CDR1 and CDR2 are SGDLS and YYNGEE. Trimming removed 1 base from V and 5 bases from J, with 13 bases in between. This CDR3 comprises 14 residues. The CDR3 loop is CASSVYPREDEQYF. The CDR3 DNA follows: TGTGCCAGCAGCGTATATCCCAGGGAGGACGAGCAGTACTTC.

This clonotype was observed at least ten times. The chain carries TRBV30 and TRBJ1-1; D uncertain. CDR3 length: 13 residues. Looked up from germline, CDR1 is GTSNPN and CDR2 is SVGIG (reference sequence). The germline V and J ends were trimmed by 0 bases and 5 bases, with 10 bases remaining between them. The CDR3 protein is CAWSVDRGTEAFF. CDR3 bases: TGTGCCTGGAGTGTAGATCGCGGAACTGAAGCTTTCTTT.

Many counts were recorded for this clonotype. The J gene is TRBJ2-1, the V gene TRBV7-2, with TRBD1 as a possible D gene (5 bases). The CDR3 is 16 residues long. Per the germline V gene, CDR1 is SGHTA and CDR2 is FQGNSA. The V end was cut by 1 base, the J end by 2 bases, with 12 bases between. DNA of the CDR3: TGTGCCAGCAGCTTAGAGGGGTTAAGCCCCTACAATGAGCAGTTCTTC. Translation: CASSLEGLSPYNEQFF.

A remark on this clonotype: Just one base apart from a much larger clone, this may be a read error. The gene calls are TRBV15 and TRBJ1-1; D gene ambiguous. Germline V CDR1 and CDR2: LNHNV, YYDKDF (reference sequence). The CDR3 has 16 residues. The CDR3 sequence is CATSRDPALGNTEALF. The DNA for the CDR3 is TGTGCCACCAGCAGAGATCCAGCGCTCGGGAACACTGAAGCTCTCTTT.

V is TRBV11-2 and J is TRBJ2-6; unclear D gene. This CDR3 spans 14 amino acids. In germline, CDR1 is SGHAT, CDR2 FQNNGV. Trimming took off 1 base at V and 2 bases at J, with 3 bases between the two ends. The DNA of the CDR3 is TGTGCCAGCAGCTTAGGGCCTGGGGCCAACGTCCTGACTTTC. This codes for CASSLGPGANVLTF. Drawing the rest from reference TRBV11-2 and TRBJ2-6, the complete variable domain is EAGVAQSPRYKIIEKRQSVAFWCNPISGHATLYWYQQILGQGPKLLIQFQNNGVVDDSQLPKDRFSAERLKGVDSTLKIQPAKLEDSAVYLCASSLGPGANVLTFGAGSRLTVL.

This clonotype was counted ten times or more. This chain links TRBV10-3 with TRBJ2-3, with D hard to call. The V gene lost 5 bases and the J gene lost 2 bases, with 2 bases spanning the gap. Germline V gives CDR1 ENHRY, CDR2 SYGVKD. CDR3 length: 11 amino acids. The DNA of the CDR3 is TGTGCCATCAGTACCACAGATACGCAGTATTTT. Its protein is CAISTTDTQYF.

This clonotype was detected ten times or more. J is TRBJ2-5 and V is TRBV5-1; 9 bases match TRBD2. After removal of 0 bases from V and 3 bases from J, the junction contained 3 bases not matched to a gene. This CDR3 has 15 amino acids. The germline V gene has CDR1 SGHRS and CDR2 YFSETQ. The CDR3 nucleotides are TGCGCCAGCAGCTTGGGGGCTAGCGGGGAAGAGACCCAGTACTTC. Protein: CASSLGASGEETQYF.

This clonotype was recorded many times. The chain combines TRBV7-8 with TRBJ2-3; perhaps TRBD2 as D (6 bases). CDR3 length equals 15 residues. V lost 1 base to trimming and J lost 3 bases, with 11 bases between them. CDR1 and CDR2 (germline): SGHVS, FQNEAQ. The CDR3 DNA reads TGTGCCAGCAGCTTAGAACCGGGAGTGACAGATACGCAGTATTTT. It specifies CASSLEPGVTDTQYF. Drawing the rest from reference TRBV7-8 and TRBJ2-3, the complete variable domain is GAGVSQSPRYKVAKRGQDVALRCDPISGHVSLFWYQQALGQGPEFLTYFQNEAQLDKSGLPSDRFFAERPEGSVSTLKIQRTQQEDSAVYLCASSLEPGVTDTQYFGPGTRLTVL.

This clonotype was observed many times. CDR3 residues: CASSFWTDHQETQYF. DNA for the CDR3: TGTGCCAGCAGTTTCTGGACCGACCACCAAGAGACCCAGTACTTC. The V call is TRBV6-2 or TRBV6-3, the J call TRBJ2-5; D uncertain. The V gene's germline CDR1 is MNHEY and CDR2 SVGEGT. V dropped 4 bases and J dropped 0 bases, with 12 bases sitting between them. This CDR3 has 15 residues.

Remarks on this clonotype: This may come from a read error, since a much larger clone is one base off. The chain links TRBV25-1 to TRBJ2-3; D may be TRBD1 or TRBD2 (6 bases each). The CDR3 extends over 14 amino acids. Germline values: CDR1 MGHDK, CDR2 SYGVNS. CDR3 nucleotide sequence: TGTGCCAGCAAGGGGGGACTGTTCACAGATACGCAGTGTTTT. Its protein is CASKGGLFTDTQCF.

This clonotype showed up many times. This chain uses TRBV7-2 with TRBJ2-1; 14 bases fit TRBD2. The length of the CDR3 is 15 residues. Trimming took 4 bases from V and 8 from J; bases not matched to a gene: 4. CDR1 is SGHTA and CDR2 is FQGNSA in the germline V gene. For the CDR3, the DNA is TGTGCCAGCAGCTGGAAGGGACTAGCGGGAGATGAGCAGTTCTTC. This gives the protein CASSWKGLAGDEQFF.

This clonotype has at least ten counts. The V call is TRBV19, the J call TRBJ1-1, with TRBD1 matching over 7 bases. Trimming cost V 5 bases and J 5 bases; bases outside gene matches: 5. CDR3 length equals 13 residues. Germline-derived CDR1 and CDR2 are LNHDA and SQIVND (reference sequence). The CDR3 reads CASSQTGRTEAFF. The CDR3, as DNA: TGTGCCAGTAGTCAGACAGGGAGAACTGAAGCTTTCTTT. Using reference TRBV19 and TRBJ1-1 for the parts outside the CDR3, the full variable domain is DGGITQSPKYLFRKEGQNVTLSCEQNLNHDAMYWYRQDPGQGLRLIYYSQIVNDFQKGDIAEGYSVSREKKESFPLTVTSAQKNPTAFYLCASSQTGRTEAFFGQGTRLTVV.

This clonotype was found many times. CDR3 DNA sequence: TGTGCCAGCAGCTTTACGGGAGGGTTATTCGGGGAGCAGTACTTC. The encoded protein is CASSFTGGLFGEQYF. The chain couples TRBV13 to TRBJ2-7; 8 bases are a match to TRBD2. The CDR3 is 15 residues long. V lost 3 bases and J lost 7; bases outside the gene matches: 11. The germline CDR1 and CDR2 sequences are PRHDT and FYEKMQ (reference sequence).

This clonotype was detected many times. The rearrangement links TRBV27 to TRBJ2-7, with 8 bases fitting TRBD1. V lost 0 bases to trimming and J lost 9 bases; unmatched junction nucleotides: 13. The CDR3 sequence is 16 residues long. Germline V CDR1 and CDR2: MNHEY, SMNVEV (reference sequence). CDR3 sequence reads: CASSLSAGGHPLSQYF. As DNA, the CDR3 is TGTGCCAGCAGTTTATCGGCAGGGGGCCATCCGCTGTCGCAGTACTTC.

This clonotype was counted many times. This chain links TRBV2 with TRBJ2-3; TRBD1 might be the D (5 bases). This CDR3 is 12 amino acids long. V lost 6 bases and J 3 bases, leaving 7 bases between the germline ends. Germline lookup yields CDR1 SNHLY and CDR2 FYNNEI. The CDR3 protein is CASRDITDTQYF. DNA of the CDR3: TGTGCCAGCAGGGACATAACAGATACGCAGTATTTT. Looking up the rest from reference TRBV2 and TRBJ2-3 gives the full variable domain: EPEVTQTPSHQVTQMGQEVILRCVPISNHLYFYWYRQILGQKVEFLVSFYNNEISEKSEIFDDQFSVERPDGSNFTLKIRSTKLEDSAMYFCASRDITDTQYFGPGTRLTVL.

The chain joins TRBV28 to TRBJ2-1; 10 positions agree with TRBD2. The germline gives CDR1 MDHEN, CDR2 SYDVKM. J gave up 7 bases and V 4 bases, and 13 bases lay outside the gene matches. There are 17 residues in the CDR3. The CDR3 spells CASSYPGTSGITNEQFF. Here the CDR3 DNA reads TGTGCCAGCAGTTACCCCGGAACTAGCGGGATTACAAATGAGCAGTTCTTC.

This clonotype showed up many times. The chain carries TRBV6-1 and TRBJ1-5; D is uncertain. CDR3 length: 13 amino acids. V was trimmed by 1 base and J by 3 bases, leaving 4 bases between them. CDR1 MNHNS and CDR2 SASEGT come from the germline V gene. CDR3 DNA: TGTGCCAGCAGTGAAGACCCCAATCAGCCCCAGCATTTT. Translated, it gives CASSEDPNQPQHF.

This clonotype appeared many times. The chain joins TRBV9 to TRBJ1-1, with D perhaps TRBD1 (5 bases). With 0 bases removed from V and 4 bases from J, the gap between germline ends came to 13 bases. Germline CDR1 reads SGDLS; CDR2 reads YYNGEE. The CDR3 consists of 15 residues. CDR3 coding DNA: TGTGCCAGCAGCGTAGGAGGGGCCGTGGGCACTGAAGCTTTCTTT. This sequence encodes CASSVGGAVGTEAFF.

The sample holds many counts of this clonotype. J is TRBJ2-7 and V is TRBV12-3 or TRBV12-4; TRBD1 matches at 7 bases. CDR3 length equals 16 residues. The trim removed 6 bases at V and 0 bases at J, leaving 11 bases unmatched. CDR3 sequence (DNA): TGTGCCAGCAGCCAAGTACAGGGACAGAACTCCTACGAGCAGTACTTC. This encodes CASSQVQGQNSYEQYF.

V and J are TRBV20-1 and TRBJ2-3, with D maybe TRBD2 (6 bases). CDR3 length equals 14 residues. The V end lost 5 bases, the J end lost 1 base, and 13 bases lay between the germline ends. Germline V CDR1 and CDR2: DFQATT, SNEGSKA (reference sequence). CDR3 protein: CSAAWASGTDTQYF. In DNA, the CDR3 is TGCAGTGCTGCCTGGGCTAGCGGCACAGATACGCAGTATTTT.

The table lists this clonotype with many counts. V gene TRBV19 combines with J gene TRBJ1-3; D is unclear. Trimming cost V 3 bases and J 5 bases, with 5 bases left between them. Per germline, CDR1 LNHDA and CDR2 SQIVND (reference sequence). The CDR3 runs to 12 residues. The CDR3 protein is CASSMVRNTIYF. The CDR3 nucleotides are TGTGCCAGTAGTATGGTCCGAAACACCATATATTTT.

The rearrangement uses TRBV28 and TRBJ2-5; 13 bases match TRBD2. This CDR3 is built from 15 residues. Germline V lookup: CDR1 MDHEN, CDR2 SYDVKM. V dropped 5 bases and J dropped 4; count of bases not matched to a gene: 4. DNA for the CDR3: TGTGCCAGCAGTGCACTAGCGGGAGGGCCAGAGACCCAGTACTTC. Its translation is CASSALAGGPETQYF. Variable domain in full (rest from reference TRBV28 and TRBJ2-5): DVKVTQSSRYLVKRTGEKVFLECVQDMDHENMFWYRQDPGLGLRLIYFSYDVKMKEKGDIPEGYSVSREKKERFSLILESASTNQTSMYLCASSALAGGPETQYFGPGTRLLVL.

This clonotype was seen at least ten times. The chain carries TRBV4-1 and TRBJ2-1; weak D call: TRBD2 (5 bases). The length of the CDR3 is 15 residues. Germline V gene sequence: CDR1 MGHRA, CDR2 YSYEKL. V lost 1 base and J lost 4, with 11 bases in between. The CDR3 DNA is TGCGCCAGCAGCCAAGTGGTAGCGCGTTACAATGAGCAGTTCTTC. This sequence encodes CASSQVVARYNEQFF.